This T cell receptor (beta chain) appears in the sequencing data of a study of T cell responses to AZD1222 COVID-19 vaccine. In the study overall: Second-dose groups at about 4 or about 12 weeks were pooled.

The CDR3 length is 13 residues. Germline lookup yields CDR1 SQVTM and CDR2 ANQGSEA. V lost 4 bases to trimming and J lost 5 bases, with 14 bases between them. The data were produced by immunoSEQ multiplex PCR, yet TCRdb's version contains in-frame clones alone and is incomplete. The sample holds 120,000 or so clones; 70% to 90% are singletons and the top ten take roughly 1.6%. This TCR was recovered from an adult in good health. This specimen consisted of peripheral blood, obtained on day 0 of AZD1222 vaccination. The chain joins TRBV29-1 to TRBJ1-1, with D tentatively TRBD1 (6 bases). CDR3 nucleotides: TGCAGCGTTGTTGGCAGGGGAGGAACTGAAGCTTTCTTT. Translated: CSVVGRGGTEAFF.